A selection of T cell receptor beta chains follows, all from one sample in a study of blood T cell repertoires in COVID-19. Assay used: immunoSEQ multiplex PCR; TCRdb lists only in-frame clones, some missing. Here the sample spans more than 150,000 clones, roughly 86% being singletons. Sequenced sample: peripheral blood. The receptor source for this set is a middle-aged man with active or convalescent COVID-19. CDR3s leave out the opening cysteine and the closing phenylalanine or tryptophan. A D gene is named only where the DNA matches it firmly.

d_call	v_call	j_call	cdr3_aa
.	TRBV18	TRBJ1-1	ASSPSPARATEAF
.	TRBV7-9	TRBJ2-3	ASSPRVQDPDTQY
TRBD1	TRBV3-1/TRBV3-2	TRBJ1-6	ASSQVTGEYNSPLH
.	TRBV13	TRBJ1-1	ASSFTGSTEAF
.	TRBV20-1	TRBJ2-3	SASTQGGADTQY
TRBD2	TRBV5-4	TRBJ2-5	ASSTEAGGLETQY
TRBD1	TRBV6-5	TRBJ2-7	ASIRGTGPYEQY
.	TRBV10-3	TRBJ1-1	AISESSGNQNTEAF
TRBD1	TRBV4-1	TRBJ1-5	ASSQEGQGANQPQH
.	TRBV3-1/TRBV3-2	TRBJ1-1	ASTTQLMNTEAF
TRBD1	TRBV10-2	TRBJ2-4	ASSESRQGHIQY
.	TRBV18	TRBJ2-7	ASSTPGQNYEQY
.	TRBV9	TRBJ2-3	ASSVAGGAVGTDTQY
.	TRBV19	TRBJ2-7	ASSTYSTGTSHNAYEQY
.	TRBV2	TRBJ1-4	ASRGIGVEKLF
TRBD1	TRBV7-6	TRBJ1-6	ASSSLDRAKNSPLH
.	TRBV9	TRBJ1-6	ASSVDGLNSPLH
.	TRBV10-1	TRBJ2-3	ASSDRKISTDTQY
TRBD2	TRBV7-6	TRBJ2-2	ASSSSGGNTGELF